This T cell receptor beta chain is drawn from a study of T cells in Graves' hyperthyroidism and ophthalmopathy. At the level of the study: The blood sample was taken at first diagnosis, before treatment began. Findings and limits, study-wide: A model built on 13 V-J features separated ophthalmopathy from stable hyperthyroidism. The blood repertoire included most of the expanded thyroid clonotypes above 0.001.

The germline V gene has CDR1 SQVTM and CDR2 ANQGSEA. CDR3 size: 13 residues. V lost 8 bases to trimming and J lost 1 base; unmatched junction nucleotides: 6. This clonotype came up many times. Antigen unknown. This sample holds PBMCs from under 11 ml fresh peripheral blood. Amplified regions were TCR beta CDR3 sequences from RNA transcripts. A first-round RT-PCR of the TCR CDR3 used the HTBI primer set. TCRdb processed the multiplex PCR reads anew with MiXCR; each CDR3 protein has one entry. The sample records 750,000 to 950,000 distinct CDR3 sequences, 35% to 45% being singletons. This clonotype was sampled from a young man with Graves' hyperthyroidism. This chain joins TRBV29-1 and TRBJ2-7; 9 bases map to TRBD1. Source material: blood. CDR3 residues: CSIGTGPSYEQYF. In DNA form, the CDR3 reads TGCAGCATCGGGACAGGGCCATCCTACGAGCAGTACTTC.